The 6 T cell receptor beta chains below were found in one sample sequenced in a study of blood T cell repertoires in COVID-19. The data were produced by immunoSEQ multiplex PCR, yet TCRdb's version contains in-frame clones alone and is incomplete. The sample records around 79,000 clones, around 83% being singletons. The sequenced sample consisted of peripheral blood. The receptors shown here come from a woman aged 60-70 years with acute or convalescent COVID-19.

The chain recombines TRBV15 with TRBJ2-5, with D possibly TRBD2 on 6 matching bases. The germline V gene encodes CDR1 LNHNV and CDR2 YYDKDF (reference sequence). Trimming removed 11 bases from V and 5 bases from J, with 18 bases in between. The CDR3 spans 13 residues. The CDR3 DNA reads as TGTGCCGTATCCCTTCGCGGGGTGGAGACCCAGTACTTC. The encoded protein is CAVSLRGVETQYF.

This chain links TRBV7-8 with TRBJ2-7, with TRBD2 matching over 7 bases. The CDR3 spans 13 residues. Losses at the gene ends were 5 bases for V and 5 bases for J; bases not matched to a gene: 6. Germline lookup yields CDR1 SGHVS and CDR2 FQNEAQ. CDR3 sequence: CASSRRGENEQYF. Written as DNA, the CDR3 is TGTGCCAGCAGCCGACGGGGGGAGAACGAGCAGTACTTC.

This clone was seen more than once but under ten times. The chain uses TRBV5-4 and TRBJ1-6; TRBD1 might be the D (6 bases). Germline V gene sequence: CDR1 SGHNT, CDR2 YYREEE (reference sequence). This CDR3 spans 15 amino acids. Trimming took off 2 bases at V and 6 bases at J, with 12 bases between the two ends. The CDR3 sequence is CASSFIGQSNSPLHF. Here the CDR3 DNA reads TGTGCCAGCAGCTTTATTGGACAGTCTAATTCACCCCTCCACTTT.

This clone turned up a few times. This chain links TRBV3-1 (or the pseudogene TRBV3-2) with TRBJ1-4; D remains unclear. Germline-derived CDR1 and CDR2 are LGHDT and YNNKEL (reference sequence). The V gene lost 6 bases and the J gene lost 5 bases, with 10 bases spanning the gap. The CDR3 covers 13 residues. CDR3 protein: CASSRSGNEKLFF. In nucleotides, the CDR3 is TGTGCCAGCAGTCGGTCGGGGAATGAAAAACTGTTTTTT.

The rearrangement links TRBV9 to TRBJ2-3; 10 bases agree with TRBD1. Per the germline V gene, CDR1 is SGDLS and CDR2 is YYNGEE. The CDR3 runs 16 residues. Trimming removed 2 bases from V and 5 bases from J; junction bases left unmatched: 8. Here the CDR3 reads CASSVTGTGVRDTQYF. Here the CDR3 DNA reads TGTGCCAGCAGCGTGACCGGGACAGGGGTCAGAGATACGCAGTATTTT.

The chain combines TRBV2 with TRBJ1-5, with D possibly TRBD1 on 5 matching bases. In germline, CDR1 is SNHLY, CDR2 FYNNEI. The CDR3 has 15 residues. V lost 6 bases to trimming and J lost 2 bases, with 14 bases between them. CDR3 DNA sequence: TGTGCCAGCAGCGAACGGGGGTCTGGCAATCAGCCCCAGCATTTT. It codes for CASSERGSGNQPQHF.